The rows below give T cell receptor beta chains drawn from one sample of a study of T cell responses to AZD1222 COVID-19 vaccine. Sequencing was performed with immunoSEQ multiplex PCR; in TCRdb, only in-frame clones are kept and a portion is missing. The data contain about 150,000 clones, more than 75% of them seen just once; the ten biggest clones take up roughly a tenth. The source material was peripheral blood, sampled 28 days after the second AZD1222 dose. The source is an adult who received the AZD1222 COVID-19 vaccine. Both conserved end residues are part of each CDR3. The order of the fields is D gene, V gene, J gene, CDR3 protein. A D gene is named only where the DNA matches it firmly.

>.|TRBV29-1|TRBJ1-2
CSVLVPAEGYGYTF
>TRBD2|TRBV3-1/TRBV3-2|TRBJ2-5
CASSPPGSGNQETQYF
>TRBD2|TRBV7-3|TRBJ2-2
CASSTSPSGRAGELFF
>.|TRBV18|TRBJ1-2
CASSPLVTGGLDYGYTF
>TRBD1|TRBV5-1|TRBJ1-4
CASSSQGAQEEKLFF
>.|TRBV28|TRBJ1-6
CASSLTGFRSPLHF
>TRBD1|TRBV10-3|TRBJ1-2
CAISESTGGGYTF
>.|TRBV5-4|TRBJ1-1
CASSLPAMNTEAFF
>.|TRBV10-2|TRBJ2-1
CASNLGSYNEQFF
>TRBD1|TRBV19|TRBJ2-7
CASSPTPGGHEQYF
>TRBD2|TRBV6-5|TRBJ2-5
CASRPGLVQETQYF
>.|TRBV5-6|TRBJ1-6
CASSFGVQGHSPLHF
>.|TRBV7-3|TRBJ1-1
CASSFSRTSTEAFF
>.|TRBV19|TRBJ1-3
CASSSRRTNGVSGNTIYF
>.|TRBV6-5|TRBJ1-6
CASIDGGGYNSPLHF
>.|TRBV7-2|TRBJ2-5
CASSLAIRGRARETQYF
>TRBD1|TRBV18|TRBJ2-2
CASSKKTGVTGELFF
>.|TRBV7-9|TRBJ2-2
CASSHRNTGELFF
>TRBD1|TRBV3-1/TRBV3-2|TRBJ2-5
CASSQGGGQGVRETQYF
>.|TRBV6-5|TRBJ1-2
CASSRGTKGGYTF